The 27 T cell receptor beta chains listed next were all sequenced from one sample in a study of cytomegalovirus exposure and HLA in healthy donors. Researchers ran the PCR with 60 Vbeta and 13 Jbeta primers. TCRdb's table, derived via immunoSEQ multiplex PCR, lists solely in-frame clones and lacks some. The sample consists of about 180,000 clones, around 81% of them appearing once. Sequencing was done on a sample of PBMCs. The receptors derive from a woman in her 30s in good health and CMV-seronegative.

This chain uses TRBV2 with TRBJ1-1; weak D call: TRBD1 (6 bases). The CDR3 is 15 residues long. Trimming left V 3 bases short and J 1 base short, with 12 bases between. Per germline, CDR1 SNHLY and CDR2 FYNNEI. The CDR3: CASSDLGQTNTEAFF. The CDR3 nucleotides are TGTGCCAGCAGTGATCTAGGACAGACGAACACTGAAGCTTTCTTT. The full variable domain, completed using reference TRBV2 and TRBJ1-1, is EPEVTQTPSHQVTQMGQEVILRCVPISNHLYFYWYRQILGQKVEFLVSFYNNEISEKSEIFDDQFSVERPDGSNFTLKIRSTKLEDSAMYFCASSDLGQTNTEAFFGQGTRLTVV.

The chain joins TRBV27 to TRBJ2-3; a weak D match, TRBD2 (5 bases). Germline assignment: CDR1 MNHEY and CDR2 SMNVEV (reference sequence). There are 18 residues in the CDR3. The V end was cut by 0 bases, the J end by 3 bases, with 19 bases between. The CDR3 spells CASSLSRRSARGTDTQYF. The CDR3 coding sequence is TGTGCCAGCAGTTTATCCCGGAGATCGGCCAGAGGGACAGATACGCAGTATTTT.

This clone showed up just once. This chain connects TRBV2 to TRBJ2-5; possibly TRBD2 for D (5 bases). Trimming left V 4 bases short and J 13 bases short, with 10 bases between. The CDR3 sequence is 10 residues long. Per germline, CDR1 SNHLY and CDR2 FYNNEI. CDR3 in amino acids: CASSGECGYF. The CDR3 region has the DNA TGTGCCAGCAGTGGGGAGTGTGGGTACTTC.

V gene TRBV12-5 combines with J gene TRBJ2-1; 10 bases align to TRBD2. Germline lookup yields CDR1 LGHNT and CDR2 FRNRAP. CDR3 length: 20 residues. Trimming removed 2 bases from V and 2 bases from J; junction bases left unmatched: 15. The CDR3 bases are TGTGCTAGTGGTTTGTCCCCGGTAGCGGGAGGAGCCACAACCTACAATGAGCAGTTCTTC. It specifies CASGLSPVAGGATTYNEQFF.

The chain couples TRBV6-1 to TRBJ1-2; possibly TRBD1 for D (5 bases). Germline V gene data show CDR1 as MNHNS and CDR2 as SASEGT. The CDR3 contains 18 residues. The V gene lost 1 base and the J gene lost 2 bases, with 20 bases spanning the gap. In DNA form, the CDR3 reads TGTGCCAGCAGTGAAGTTTCGGGGGGATGGGTCTCGAACTATGGCTACACCTTC. Translated: CASSEVSGGWVSNYGYTF.

This chain connects TRBV7-8 to TRBJ2-1, with 7 bases matching TRBD2. The J segment lost 3 bases and the V segment lost 0 bases, leaving 5 bases of the junction unmatched. The CDR3 is made up of 16 amino acids. Germline V CDR1 and CDR2: SGHVS, FQNEAQ. CDR3 bases: TGTGCCAGCAGCTTAGCGCGGGGGTTCGTCTACAATGAGCAGTTCTTC. Translating it yields CASSLARGFVYNEQFF.

The rearrangement joins TRBV28 to TRBJ2-7, with TRBD2 identical over 7 bases. After removal of 6 bases from V and 2 bases from J, the junction contained 7 bases not matched to a gene. This CDR3 region has 14 residues. Germline CDR1 reads MDHEN; CDR2 reads SYDVKM. In DNA form, the CDR3 reads TGTGCCAGCAGGAGAAGCGGGAAGGCCTACGAGCAGTACTTC. This encodes CASRRSGKAYEQYF.

This clone has just a few counts. The junction and the germline gene differ at one end; a read error may be behind it. The chain has TRBV7-9 and TRBJ2-7; maybe TRBD2 (6 bases). The CDR3 extends over 13 amino acids. The V gene's germline CDR1 is SEHNR and CDR2 FQNEAQ (reference sequence). Here the CDR3 DNA reads TGTTCCAGCACCTCTAGCTCGGGGGACGAGCAGTACTTC. This encodes CSSTSSSGDEQYF.

The chain carries TRBV5-1 and TRBJ1-1; 11 bases line up with TRBD1. Germline trimming cut 2 bases from V and 8 bases from J; bases unmatched to any gene: 8. This CDR3 is built from 15 residues. Germline V gene sequence: CDR1 SGHRS, CDR2 YFSETQ. The CDR3 DNA follows: TGCGCCAGCAGCTTATTGGGACAGGGGGGTGGGGAAGCTTTCTTT. Its translation is CASSLLGQGGGEAFF.

The chain is built from TRBV19 and TRBJ1-1; TRBD1 aligns across 10 bases. The CDR3 length is 13 residues. J was trimmed by 3 bases and V by 6 bases; bases with no gene match: 1. Germline loops: CDR1 LNHDA, CDR2 SQIVND (reference sequence). The CDR3 sequence: CASRTGGYTEAFF. The CDR3 nucleotides are TGTGCCAGTAGGACAGGGGGCTACACTGAAGCTTTCTTT. Drawing the rest from reference TRBV19 and TRBJ1-1, the complete variable domain is DGGITQSPKYLFRKEGQNVTLSCEQNLNHDAMYWYRQDPGQGLRLIYYSQIVNDFQKGDIAEGYSVSREKKESFPLTVTSAQKNPTAFYLCASRTGGYTEAFFGQGTRLTVV.

The chain joins TRBV28 to TRBJ1-5, with D possibly being TRBD1 (6 bases). Germline values: CDR1 MDHEN, CDR2 SYDVKM. Trimming shortened V by 4 bases and J by 3 bases, and 31 bases separated the two germline ends. The CDR3 consists of 21 residues. The CDR3 here is CASSSALVGGLGTENNQPQHF. The DNA for the CDR3 is TGTGCCAGCAGTTCCGCCCTAGTGGGGGGGCTCGGGACTGAGAACAATCAGCCCCAGCATTTT.

The chain combines TRBV5-6 with TRBJ2-2; D call uncertain. Trimming pared 0 bases from V and 4 bases from J, leaving 7 bases between. The CDR3 totals 14 residues. Germline CDR1 is SGHDT and CDR2 is YYEEEE. The CDR3 sequence: CASSLGLATGELFF. CDR3 in DNA: TGTGCCAGCAGCTTGGGGCTGGCCACCGGGGAGCTGTTTTTT.

The chain joins TRBV5-1 to TRBJ2-6; possibly TRBD2 for D (5 bases). This CDR3 spans 16 amino acids. Germline V lookup: CDR1 SGHRS, CDR2 YFSETQ. Between the trimmed V and J ends, which lost 0 bases and 0 bases, there was a span of 7 bases. CDR3 DNA: TGCGCCAGCAGCTTGGTTGGGAGCTCTGGGGCCAACGTCCTGACTTTC. Its protein product is CASSLVGSSGANVLTF. The complete variable domain, with remaining parts taken from reference TRBV5-1 and TRBJ2-6, reads KAGVTQTPRYLIKTRGQQVTLSCSPISGHRSVSWYQQTPGQGLQFLFEYFSETQRNKGNFPGRFSGRQFSNSRSEMNVSTLELGDSALYLCASSLVGSSGANVLTFGAGSRLTVL.

This clone was counted once. V is TRBV10-3 and J is TRBJ2-2, with 10 bases identical to TRBD2. With 6 bases clipped from V and 1 base from J, the junction kept 14 bases outside the gene matches. CDR3 length: 19 residues. From germline, CDR1 is ENHRY and CDR2 SYGVKD. DNA for the CDR3: TGTGCCATCAGATCTAGCGGGAGTTCCAGAGTCCAGAACACCGGGGAGCTGTTTTTT. Encoded protein: CAIRSSGSSRVQNTGELFF.

The rearrangement uses TRBV7-6 and TRBJ1-2; 8 bases line up with TRBD1. The CDR3 contains 15 residues. The junction had 9 bases not matched to a gene; V was cut back by 4 bases and J by 5 bases. The germline V gene has CDR1 SGHVS and CDR2 FNYEAQ. CDR3 nucleotide sequence: TGTGCCAGCAGCTCCAGACAGGGGAAAGCGTATGGCTACACCTTC. Protein product: CASSSRQGKAYGYTF. Using reference TRBV7-6 and TRBJ1-2 for the parts outside the CDR3, the full variable domain is GAGVSQSPRYKVTKRGQDVALRCDPISGHVSLYWYRQALGQGPEFLTYFNYEAQQDKSGLPNDRFSAERPEGSISTLTIQRTEQRDSAMYRCASSSRQGKAYGYTFGSGTRLTVV.

This chain uses TRBV28 with TRBJ2-5, with TRBD2 matching over 11 bases. V shed 5 bases, J shed 5 bases, and the junction held 4 bases outside the gene matches. The V gene's germline CDR1 is MDHEN and CDR2 SYDVKM. This CDR3 comprises 14 residues. The chain's CDR3 is CASSIAGGRETQYF. In DNA form, the CDR3 reads TGTGCCAGCAGTATAGCGGGGGGGCGGGAGACCCAGTACTTC.

The chain combines TRBV18 with TRBJ2-5; D is unclear. Per the germline V gene, CDR1 is KGHSH and CDR2 is LQKENI. V shed 4 bases and J shed 0 bases, with 3 bases lying between them. This CDR3 spans 12 amino acids. CDR3 DNA sequence: TGTGCCAGCTCACGCGACCAAGAGACCCAGTACTTC. It is translated as CASSRDQETQYF. Combining the CDR3 with reference TRBV18 and TRBJ2-5 gives the whole variable domain NAGVMQNPRHLVRRRGQEARLRCSPMKGHSHVYWYRQLPEEGLKFMVYLQKENIIDESGMPKERFSAEFPKEGPSILRIQQVVRGDSAAYFCASSRDQETQYFGPGTRLLVL.

This chain uses TRBV28 with TRBJ2-7; D is ambiguous. This CDR3 spans 12 amino acids. The V gene's germline CDR1 is MDHEN and CDR2 SYDVKM. V gave up 5 bases and J gave up 0 bases, with 5 bases separating them. The CDR3 is CASSATSYEQYF. CDR3 nucleotides: TGTGCCAGCAGTGCTACCTCCTACGAGCAGTACTTC.

The V and J genes are TRBV5-1 and TRBJ1-3, with 8 bases identical to TRBD1. V trimming: 2 bases; J trimming: 8 bases; junction bases outside the gene matches: 6. The CDR3 is 14 residues long. CDR1 and CDR2 (germline): SGHRS, YFSETQ. In DNA form, the CDR3 reads TGCGCCAGCAGCTTTAGGGACAGGACGGACACCATATATTTT. Translating gives CASSFRDRTDTIYF.

This chain joins TRBV5-6 and TRBJ1-3, with TRBD1 as a possible D gene (5 bases). CDR3 length: 15 amino acids. V was shortened by 2 bases and J by 4 bases, with 13 bases between the two germline ends. Germline-derived CDR1 and CDR2 are SGHDT and YYEEEE. CDR3 coding DNA: TGTGCCAGCAGCTTCCGCAGGGCTCAGGGAAACACCATATATTTT. Translation gives CASSFRRAQGNTIYF.

J is TRBJ2-3 and V is TRBV7-9, with 7 bases lining up with TRBD1. V shed 5 bases and J 5 bases; nucleotides not matched to a gene: 4. The germline CDR1 and CDR2 sequences are SEHNR and FQNEAQ (reference sequence). The CDR3 has 13 residues. Here the CDR3 DNA reads TGTGCCAGCAGCATCACAGGGGAAGATACGCAGTATTTT. This encodes CASSITGEDTQYF. Drawing the rest from reference TRBV7-9 and TRBJ2-3, the complete variable domain is DTGVSQNPRHKITKRGQNVTFRCDPISEHNRLYWYRQTLGQGPEFLTYFQNEAQLEKSRLLSDRFSAERPKGSFSTLEIQRTEQGDSAMYLCASSITGEDTQYFGPGTRLTVL.

This chain connects TRBV4-1 to TRBJ2-7; TRBD1 aligns across 7 bases. J gave up 2 bases and V 1 base, and 2 bases lay outside the gene matches. The CDR3 has 14 amino acids. Germline CDR1 reads MGHRA; CDR2 reads YSYEKL. The CDR3 protein is CASSQGQGTYEQYF. The CDR3 DNA is TGCGCCAGCAGCCAAGGACAGGGAACCTACGAGCAGTACTTC.

This clone was picked up many times. The V gene is TRBV2, the J gene TRBJ1-6; 8 nucleotides match TRBD1. Germline trimming cut 7 bases from V and 4 bases from J; bases unmatched to any gene: 6. The CDR3 length is 15 residues. The V gene's germline CDR1 is SNHLY and CDR2 FYNNEI. The CDR3 DNA sequence: TGTGCCAGCATCGAACAGGGGGATTATAATTCACCCCTCCACTTT. Translating gives CASIEQGDYNSPLHF.

This rearrangement joins TRBV9 to TRBJ2-1, with TRBD2 matching 8 bases. After removal of 3 bases from V and 6 bases from J, the junction contained 17 bases not matched to a gene. This CDR3 spans 18 amino acids. Germline-derived CDR1 and CDR2 are SGDLS and YYNGEE. DNA for the CDR3: TGTGCCAGCAGCGAAGAGGATTTTGGGGCGGGAGGCTCCAATGAGCAGTTCTTC. Translated: CASSEEDFGAGGSNEQFF.

This rearrangement joins TRBV5-5 to TRBJ2-5, with a tentative D call TRBD2 (5 bases). Per germline, CDR1 SGHKS and CDR2 YYEKEE (reference sequence). The CDR3 sequence is 13 residues long. Trimming took off 4 bases at V and 5 bases at J, with 12 bases between the two ends. The CDR3 reads CASSLIPGETQYF. DNA for the CDR3: TGTGCCAGCAGCCTGATCCCGGGGGAGACCCAGTACTTC.

V gene TRBV28 combines with J gene TRBJ1-1, with 11 bases that match TRBD1. The V gene end was trimmed by 2 bases and the J gene end by 4 bases; junction bases not matched to a gene: 3. Germline assignment: CDR1 MDHEN and CDR2 SYDVKM. The CDR3 has 15 residues. The CDR3, as DNA: TGTGCCAGCAGTTTAGACGGGACAGGGGGCACTGAAGCTTTCTTT. Its translation: CASSLDGTGGTEAFF.

This chain uses TRBV5-1 with TRBJ1-6; no firm D call. This CDR3 is 17 amino acids long. Germline assignment: CDR1 SGHRS and CDR2 YFSETQ. Trimming pared 3 bases from V and 9 bases from J, leaving 22 bases between. CDR3: CASSSGRAADVTSPLHF. Here the CDR3 DNA reads TGCGCCAGCAGCTCGGGGAGGGCAGCGGACGTCACTTCACCCCTCCACTTT.